Listed here are 28 T cell receptor beta chains from one sample, sequenced in a study of cytomegalovirus exposure and HLA in healthy donors. 60 Vbeta and 13 Jbeta primers were used in PCR. Here immunoSEQ multiplex PCR was the method, and the copy in TCRdb shows in-frame clones only, minus some. Recorded for this sample: under 200,000 clones. The specimen was PBMCs. The receptors come from a man younger than 45 in good health and CMV-seronegative.

The genes are TRBV5-5 and TRBJ1-4; no definite D call. The CDR3 spans 15 residues. Germline lookup yields CDR1 SGHKS and CDR2 YYEKEE (reference sequence). The V end lost 1 base, the J end lost 3 bases, and 10 bases lay between the germline ends. This CDR3 is CASSLSSAANEKLFF. CDR3 sequence (DNA): TGTGCCAGCAGCTTGAGTTCGGCGGCTAATGAAAAACTGTTTTTT.

This rearrangement joins TRBV5-1 to TRBJ2-1; 10 bases agree with TRBD2. Germline CDR1 and CDR2: SGHRS and YFSETQ. V dropped 4 bases and J dropped 7; count of bases not matched to a gene: 8. CDR3 length equals 15 residues. CDR3 sequence: CASSMSSGSLNEQFF. CDR3 sequence (DNA): TGCGCCAGCAGCATGTCTAGCGGGAGTTTAAATGAGCAGTTCTTC.

V gene TRBV27 combines with J gene TRBJ1-4; TRBD1 matches at 11 bases. This CDR3 comprises 14 residues. Germline V gives CDR1 MNHEY, CDR2 SMNVEV (reference sequence). V shed 2 bases and J 11 bases; nucleotides not matched to a gene: 4. The CDR3 sequence: CASSLEDRGQKLFF. The CDR3 bases are TGTGCCAGCAGTTTAGAGGACAGGGGGCAGAAACTGTTTTTT. The whole variable domain, remainder taken from reference TRBV27 and TRBJ1-4, is EAQVTQNPRYLITVTGKKLTVTCSQNMNHEYMSWYRQDPGLGLRQIYYSMNVEVTDKGDVPEGYKVSRKEKRNFPLILESPSPNQTSLYFCASSLEDRGQKLFFGSGTQLSVL.

The J gene is TRBJ2-1, the V gene TRBV10-1, with 7 bases lining up with TRBD1. The length of the CDR3 is 12 residues. Per germline, CDR1 WNHNN and CDR2 SYGVQD (reference sequence). The V gene end was trimmed by 9 bases and the J gene end by 6 bases; junction bases not matched to a gene: 5. The CDR3 DNA reads as TGCGCCAGTGAAGGGGACAGCAATGAGCAGTTCTTC. Translating gives CASEGDSNEQFF.

The J gene is TRBJ2-7, the V gene TRBV27; TRBD2 aligns across 9 bases. In germline, CDR1 is MNHEY, CDR2 SMNVEV (reference sequence). The CDR3 has 15 residues. V dropped 3 bases and J dropped 2; count of bases not matched to a gene: 5. The CDR3 nucleotides read TGTGCCAGCAGTTTCGGGGCTAGCGGGGCCTACGAGCAGTACTTC. It translates to CASSFGASGAYEQYF.

V usage is TRBV6-1 and J usage is TRBJ2-5; 7 bases map to TRBD2. The DNA end favors TRBJ2-7, so the J call may be wrong. The CDR3 is 14 amino acids. The germline V gene has CDR1 MNHNS and CDR2 SASEGT. The CDR3 DNA sequence: TGTGCCACCACCACGGGCGGGAGCCCATACGAGCAGTACTTC. Encoded protein: CATTTGGSPYEQYF.

The rearrangement joins TRBV15 to TRBJ2-5; D possibly corresponds to TRBD2 (7 bases). The germline gives CDR1 LNHNV, CDR2 YYDKDF (reference sequence). This CDR3 spans 14 amino acids. V was cut by 10 bases and J by 1 base, with 16 bases left in between. CDR3 in DNA: TGTGCCATCCGGAGGGGGGGCGCCCAAGAGACCCAGTACTTC. It specifies CAIRRGGAQETQYF. Combining the CDR3 with reference TRBV15 and TRBJ2-5 gives the whole variable domain DAMVIQNPRYQVTQFGKPVTLSCSQTLNHNVMYWYQQKSSQAPKLLFHYYDKDFNNEADTPDNFQSRRPNTSFCFLDIRSPGLGDTAMYLCAIRRGGAQETQYFGPGTRLLVL.

The chain combines TRBV2 with TRBJ2-1, with TRBD2 matching 7 bases. The CDR3 runs to 17 residues. V gave up 2 bases and J gave up 0 bases; unmatched junction bases: 7. From germline, CDR1 is SNHLY and CDR2 FYNNEI. The CDR3 DNA is TGTGCCAGCAGTGAATTGGGTCTAGCGGCCTCCTACAATGAGCAGTTCTTC. Residues: CASSELGLAASYNEQFF. Combining the CDR3 with reference TRBV2 and TRBJ2-1 gives the whole variable domain EPEVTQTPSHQVTQMGQEVILRCVPISNHLYFYWYRQILGQKVEFLVSFYNNEISEKSEIFDDQFSVERPDGSNFTLKIRSTKLEDSAMYFCASSELGLAASYNEQFFGPGTRLTVL.

V is TRBV30 and J is TRBJ2-3; no clear D. This CDR3 region has 12 residues. Germline V gives CDR1 GTSNPN, CDR2 SVGIG (reference sequence). V lost 5 bases, J lost 0 bases, and 6 bases lay in between. Here the CDR3 reads CAWVESTDTQYF. CDR3 DNA sequence: TGTGCCTGGGTAGAGAGCACAGATACGCAGTATTTT.

This chain joins TRBV2 and TRBJ1-1; 8 nucleotides align to TRBD1. CDR1 SNHLY and CDR2 FYNNEI come from the germline V gene. Trimming removed 6 bases from V and 1 base from J; junction bases left unmatched: 4. The CDR3 spans 14 residues. The CDR3 protein is CASRADRANTEAFF. CDR3 nucleotide sequence: TGTGCCAGCAGAGCGGACAGGGCGAACACTGAAGCTTTCTTT.

J is TRBJ1-1 and V is TRBV4-1; D gene unclear. The CDR3 totals 15 residues. Between the trimmed V and J ends, which lost 1 base and 1 base, there was a span of 10 bases. Per germline, CDR1 MGHRA and CDR2 YSYEKL. The CDR3 DNA is TGCGCCAGCAGCCAAGTCGCAGGAGGGAACACTGAAGCTTTCTTT. Amino acids: CASSQVAGGNTEAFF.

The chain recombines TRBV30 with TRBJ1-3; perhaps TRBD1 as D (6 bases). The CDR3 runs 13 residues. Between the trimmed V and J ends, which lost 7 bases and 0 bases, there was a span of 10 bases. CDR1 and CDR2 from the germline V gene are GTSNPN and SVGIG (reference sequence). CDR3 bases: TGTGCCTTACAGGGTTACTCTGGAAACACCATATATTTT. This gives the protein CALQGYSGNTIYF.

The V call is TRBV4-3, the J call TRBJ1-2; D possibly corresponds to TRBD1 (5 bases). Trimming took off 5 bases at V and 6 bases at J, with 19 bases between the two ends. The CDR3 is 15 residues long. Germline-derived CDR1 and CDR2 are LGHNA and YSLEER. CDR3 sequence (DNA): TGCGCCAGCAGCTACGGGGGTGGGCAGACGAATGGCTACACCTTC. Translating it yields CASSYGGGQTNGYTF.

The rearrangement uses TRBV5-1 and TRBJ1-2, with D possibly being TRBD1 (6 bases). The V and J ends lost 0 bases and 3 bases respectively, with 9 bases between them. The CDR3 has 14 residues. Germline-derived CDR1 and CDR2 are SGHRS and YFSETQ. CDR3 sequence reads: CASSLGRGDYGYTF. The CDR3 coding sequence is TGCGCCAGCAGCTTGGGCAGGGGTGACTATGGCTACACCTTC.

The rearrangement joins TRBV27 to TRBJ2-1, with a tentative D call TRBD2 (7 bases). Germline loops: CDR1 MNHEY, CDR2 SMNVEV (reference sequence). This CDR3 has 14 amino acids. Trimming left V 10 bases short and J 9 bases short, with 22 bases between. This CDR3 reads CATAGAGWQGEQFF. CDR3 nucleotide sequence: TGTGCCACGGCGGGGGCAGGGTGGCAGGGTGAGCAGTTCTTC.

The chain employs TRBV6-1 and TRBJ1-1, with TRBD1 matching 10 bases. Per the germline V gene, CDR1 is MNHNS and CDR2 is SASEGT. CDR3 length equals 15 residues. V dropped 3 bases and J dropped 5; count of bases not matched to a gene: 6. The CDR3 coding sequence is TGTGCCAGCAGTGATTTGACAGGGGGCAGGACTGAAGCTTTCTTT. It is translated as CASSDLTGGRTEAFF.

The V and J genes are TRBV6-1 and TRBJ2-7; TRBD1 might be the D (7 bases). CDR1 and CDR2 from the germline V gene are MNHNS and SASEGT. CDR3 size: 13 residues. Trimming pared 7 bases from V and 2 bases from J, leaving 12 bases between. CDR3 protein: CASTSGGTYEQYF. Here the CDR3 DNA reads TGTGCCAGCACATCAGGGGGGACCTACGAGCAGTACTTC.

The chain links TRBV5-1 to TRBJ2-7; 7 bases are shared with TRBD2. CDR1 and CDR2 from the germline V gene are SGHRS and YFSETQ. The CDR3 runs 15 residues. Trimming removed 0 bases from V and 5 bases from J; junction bases left unmatched: 8. This CDR3 reads CASSLGVGGSHEQYF. The CDR3 bases are TGCGCCAGCAGCTTGGGAGTGGGGGGGTCCCACGAGCAGTACTTC.

This chain connects TRBV6-1 to TRBJ1-5, with a possible D match to TRBD1 (6 bases). CDR1 is MNHNS, CDR2 SASEGT, per germline. This CDR3 is 16 amino acids long. V lost 2 bases and J 7 bases, leaving 18 bases between the germline ends. The CDR3 spells CASSELTGLVRQPQHF. In DNA form, the CDR3 reads TGTGCCAGCAGTGAACTCACAGGGTTAGTGAGACAGCCCCAGCATTTT.

The chain joins TRBV30 to TRBJ1-2; D is unresolved. The CDR3 runs 13 residues. In germline, CDR1 is GTSNPN, CDR2 SVGIG (reference sequence). The V gene lost 0 bases and the J gene lost 11 bases, with 16 bases spanning the gap. The CDR3 region is CAWSVERRLRYTF. CDR3 DNA: TGTGCCTGGAGTGTTGAGCGAAGGCTACGTTACACCTTC.

This rearrangement joins TRBV29-1 to TRBJ2-7; 9 bases map to TRBD1. V lost 1 base, J lost 2 bases, and 6 bases stayed unmatched. The CDR3 covers 15 residues. Germline CDR1 and CDR2: SQVTM and ANQGSEA. The CDR3 loop is CSVEAVGDRAYEQYF. CDR3 DNA: TGCAGCGTTGAAGCAGTGGGGGACAGGGCCTACGAGCAGTACTTC.

This rearrangement joins TRBV9 to TRBJ2-7, with D perhaps matching TRBD2 (7 bases). The CDR3 loop spans 16 amino acids. V dropped 3 bases and J dropped 6 bases, with 22 bases sitting between them. The germline V gene has CDR1 SGDLS and CDR2 YYNGEE. The CDR3 sequence is CASSAEGGAGFLEQYF. The CDR3 DNA is TGTGCCAGCAGCGCCGAAGGGGGGGCGGGTTTTCTCGAGCAGTACTTC.

The rearrangement joins TRBV7-3 to TRBJ2-3, with 9 nucleotides matching TRBD2. V trimming: 5 bases; J trimming: 0 bases; junction bases outside the gene matches: 6. The CDR3 covers 16 residues. The V gene's germline CDR1 is SGHTA and CDR2 FQGTGA. This CDR3 reads CASSQTSGTSTDTQYF. The CDR3 region has the DNA TGTGCCAGCAGCCAGACTAGCGGAACTAGCACAGATACGCAGTATTTT.

The V call is TRBV30, the J call TRBJ2-7; unclear D gene. V lost 0 bases, J lost 0 bases, and 3 bases lay in between. Germline V lookup: CDR1 GTSNPN, CDR2 SVGIG (reference sequence). CDR3 length: 12 residues. The CDR3 DNA is TGTGCCTGGAGTGTACTCTCCTACGAGCAGTACTTC. Translating it yields CAWSVLSYEQYF. The variable domain in full, with the rest retrieved from reference TRBV30 and TRBJ2-7, is SQTIHQWPATLVQPVGSPLSLECTVEGTSNPNLYWYRQAAGRGLQLLFYSVGIGQISSEVPQNLSASRPQDRQFILSSKKLLLSDSGFYLCAWSVLSYEQYFGPGTRLTVT.

In regard to this clone: The same CDR3 also results from other DNA sequences found in this sample. The chain couples TRBV7-9 to TRBJ2-3; D might be TRBD1 (6 bases). The CDR3 is made up of 13 amino acids. Germline V gene lookup returns CDR1 SEHNR and CDR2 FQNEAQ (reference sequence). Trimming shortened V by 2 bases and J by 3 bases, and 6 bases separated the two germline ends. The CDR3 sequence: CASSLQGTDTQYF. CDR3 bases: TGTGCCAGCAGCTTACAGGGGACAGATACGCAGTATTTT.

The chain couples TRBV29-1 to TRBJ2-3; 10 bases map to TRBD2. V shed 6 bases and J 5 bases; nucleotides not matched to a gene: 8. Germline V gene lookup returns CDR1 SQVTM and CDR2 ANQGSEA. The CDR3 consists of 14 residues. CDR3 region: CSVNNRLAGDTQYF. The DNA of the CDR3 is TGCAGCGTAAATAATAGACTAGCGGGAGATACGCAGTATTTT.

V gene TRBV27 combines with J gene TRBJ2-7, with D possibly being TRBD2 (6 bases). Germline V gives CDR1 MNHEY, CDR2 SMNVEV (reference sequence). The CDR3 contains 15 residues. V dropped 5 bases and J dropped 4 bases, with 18 bases sitting between them. The chain's CDR3 is CASSRSAGGIYEQYF. CDR3 DNA sequence: TGTGCCAGCAGTAGATCCGCCGGAGGGATTTACGAGCAGTACTTC.

The V gene is TRBV11-2, the J gene TRBJ2-3; 8 nucleotides line up with TRBD2. The ends lost 3 bases at V and 4 bases at J; junction bases unmatched: 3. Germline CDR1 SGHAT, CDR2 FQNNGV. CDR3 length: 14 residues. The CDR3 nucleotides read TGTGCCAGCAGCTTGTCGACTAGCGCAGATACGCAGTATTTT. Translated: CASSLSTSADTQYF.